Each of the 9 T cell receptor beta chains below was sequenced from the same sample in a study of human T cells and chemical hapten exposure. Time point reported: patch test 3, about 24 weeks after DPC sensitization. Treatment meaning: therapeutic diphenylcyclopropenone sensitization with weekly scalp DPC. TCRdb passed the RACE reads through MiXCR, listing each CDR3 protein once. The table lists tens of thousands of distinct CDR3 sequences, 12% of them singletons. The material was whole blood, obtained in connection with sensitization to the hapten diphenylcyclopropenone (DPC). The receptors derive from a man aged 30 to 45 with alopecia areata. Some clones in this sample may be carry-over from other donors' samples.

The V and J genes are TRBV12-3 or TRBV12-4 and TRBJ1-2, with D uncertain. This CDR3 has 13 amino acids. V lost 1 base, J lost 5 bases, and 8 bases lay in between. The CDR3 region has the DNA TGTGCCAGCAGTTTAGGGCAGCAGTATGGCTACACCTTC. It encodes CASSLGQQYGYTF.

In its sample, this clonotype was seen many times. The chain joins TRBV5-4 to TRBJ2-7; TRBD1 agrees at 9 bases. V was clipped by 4 bases and J by 7 bases; unmatched bases: 9. CDR3 length equals 14 residues. Germline lookup yields CDR1 SGHNT and CDR2 YYREEE (reference sequence). The DNA of the CDR3 is TGTGCCAGCAGCCGGACAGGGGCGCGCCGGGAGCAGTACTTC. It codes for CASSRTGARREQYF. Using reference TRBV5-4 and TRBJ2-7 for the parts outside the CDR3, the full variable domain is ETGVTQSPTHLIKTRGQQVTLRCSSQSGHNTVSWYQQALGQGPQFIFQYYREEENGRGNFPPRFSGLQFPNYSSELNVNALELDDSALYLCASSRTGARREQYFGPGTRLTVT.

The gene calls are TRBV7-6 and TRBJ2-7; unclear D gene. Germline V CDR1 and CDR2: SGHVS, FNYEAQ. This CDR3 contains 13 residues. Trimming removed 1 base from V and 9 bases from J, with 13 bases in between. CDR3 nucleotides: TGTGCCAGCAGCTTAGGGACGGGCCCTCCGCAGTACTTC. The encoded protein is CASSLGTGPPQYF. The whole variable domain, remainder taken from reference TRBV7-6 and TRBJ2-7, is GAGVSQSPRYKVTKRGQDVALRCDPISGHVSLYWYRQALGQGPEFLTYFNYEAQQDKSGLPNDRFSAERPEGSISTLTIQRTEQRDSAMYRCASSLGTGPPQYFGPGTRLTVT.

The table lists this clonotype with many counts. This rearrangement joins TRBV7-9 to TRBJ2-2; 12 bases line up with TRBD2. Trimming removed 5 bases from V and 0 bases from J; junction bases left unmatched: 4. Germline assignment: CDR1 SEHNR and CDR2 FQNEAQ (reference sequence). The CDR3 sequence is 17 residues long. The CDR3 sequence is CASSPRTSGANTGELFF. The CDR3 DNA is TGTGCCAGCAGCCCTAGGACTAGCGGGGCGAACACCGGGGAGCTGTTTTTT.

The chain carries TRBV10-3 and TRBJ1-1, with D possibly TRBD1 on 5 matching bases. Germline assignment: CDR1 ENHRY and CDR2 SYGVKD. This CDR3 has 12 residues. The V and J ends lost 4 bases and 9 bases respectively, with 12 bases between them. In nucleotides, the CDR3 is TGTGCCATCAGTGGATCGGGGGGGAAAGCTTTCTTT. It is translated as CAISGSGGKAFF.

The chain links TRBV5-1 to TRBJ1-1, with 7 bases lining up with TRBD1. V lost 3 bases and J lost 4; bases outside the gene matches: 18. The CDR3 has 18 residues. From germline, CDR1 is SGHRS and CDR2 YFSETQ. The CDR3, as DNA: TGCGCCAGCAGCTCCCGGGGAGGGGGCGCCCGGGGAGGCACTGAAGCTTTCTTT. It translates to CASSSRGGGARGGTEAFF.

This clonotype was seen repeatedly, ten times or more. This chain links TRBV29-1 with TRBJ2-3, with 11 bases aligning to TRBD1. Unmatched junction bases numbered 10, after V lost 6 bases and J lost 5 bases. This CDR3 has 15 amino acids. Per the germline V gene, CDR1 is SQVTM and CDR2 is ANQGSEA. CDR3 in amino acids: CSVVWTGGWRDTQYF. The CDR3 region has the DNA TGCAGCGTGGTTTGGACAGGGGGCTGGAGAGATACGCAGTATTTT.

This clonotype has only a few counts. The chain is built from TRBV20-1 and TRBJ2-6; the D is unclear. The CDR3 is made up of 15 amino acids. Per germline, CDR1 DFQATT and CDR2 SNEGSKA (reference sequence). V lost 2 bases and J 1 base, leaving 9 bases between the germline ends. CDR3 protein: CSARRITSGANVLTF. The CDR3, as DNA: TGCAGTGCTAGAAGGATTACGTCTGGGGCCAACGTCCTGACTTTC.

In DNA, the CDR3 is TGTGCCATCGCCCAGGGGTACGAGCAGTACTTC. It is translated as CAIAQGYEQYF. This sequence joins TRBV10-3 and TRBJ2-7, with D perhaps matching TRBD1 (6 bases). This CDR3 contains 11 residues. From germline, CDR1 is ENHRY and CDR2 SYGVKD. V lost 8 bases and J 4 bases, leaving 9 bases between the germline ends.